The rows below give T cell receptor beta chains drawn from one sample of a study of human T cells and chemical hapten exposure. TCRdb used MiXCR to reprocess the RACE reads, holding one entry per CDR3 protein. Among 150,000 to 200,000 distinct CDR3 sequences, 28% were seen once, and the ten largest hold 2% to 2.5%. This material consisted of whole blood, taken in connection with sensitization to the hapten diphenylcyclopropenone (DPC). All receptors derive from a woman between 18 and 30 years old with alopecia areata. Some clones in this sample may be carry-over from other donors' samples. The CDR3 runs from the conserved cysteine through the conserved F or W. The D gene is left open where the match is weak. The size entry is marked missing in some rows and otherwise reads once, few, many or a size class.

d_call	clone_size	v_call	j_call	cdr3_aa	cdr3_nt
.	few	TRBV25-1	TRBJ2-1	CASSVGTSSLF	TGTGCCAGCAGTGTGGGGACCTCCTCTCTCTTC
TRBD2	many	TRBV25-1	TRBJ2-3	CASSEYQTSALTDTQYF	TGTGCCAGCAGTGAATATCAGACTAGCGCCCTCACAGATACGCAGTATTTT
.	.	TRBV29-1	TRBJ2-7	CSVEVRGSSYEQYF	TGCAGCGTTGAAGTGAGGGGGAGCTCCTACGAGCAGTACTTC
.	few	TRBV10-3	TRBJ2-3	CAISEPGVGLTDTQYF	TGTGCCATCAGTGAGCCGGGGGTAGGTTTGACAGATACGCAGTATTTT
TRBD1	.	TRBV29-1	TRBJ2-2	CSVERTGSKTGELFF	TGCAGCGTTGAAAGGACAGGGAGTAAGACCGGGGAGCTGTTTTTT
.	.	TRBV3-1	TRBJ2-7	CASSPLGGPIGQYF	TGTGCCAGCAGCCCCCTTGGGGGTCCCATCGGGCAGTACTTC
TRBD2	once	TRBV5-1	TRBJ2-3	CASSRLAGNTDTQYF	TGCGCCAGCAGCCGACTAGCGGGGAACACAGATACGCAGTATTTT
TRBD2	few	TRBV9	TRBJ2-7	CASSASGRGAYEQYF	TGTGCCAGCAGCGCTAGCGGGAGGGGAGCCTACGAGCAGTACTTC
.	.	TRBV6-2/TRBV6-3	TRBJ2-3	CASSTGGGPTDTQYF	TGTGCCAGCAGTACAGGGGGGGGGCCAACAGATACGCAGTATTTT
.	few	TRBV29-1	TRBJ2-5	CSAPPTGRENQETQYF	TGCAGCGCCCCTCCGACCGGCAGGGAAAACCAAGAGACCCAGTACTTC
TRBD1	.	TRBV7-6	TRBJ1-2	CASSLGGTDGYTF	TGTGCCAGCAGCTTAGGGGGGACAGATGGCTACACCTTC
TRBD1	few	TRBV29-1	TRBJ1-1	CSARTGEAFF	TGCAGCGCCCGGACAGGGGAAGCTTTCTTT
.	.	TRBV12-5	TRBJ2-1	CASGQGGDEQFF	TGTGCTAGTGGCCAAGGTGGGGATGAGCAGTTCTTC
TRBD1	many	TRBV29-1	TRBJ2-7	CSVGGQGFGEQYF	TGCAGCGTGGGGGGACAGGGGTTCGGCGAGCAGTACTTC
TRBD2	few	TRBV7-2	TRBJ2-7	CASRWGGYEQYF	TGTGCCAGCAGATGGGGGGGGTACGAGCAGTACTTC
TRBD2	.	TRBV6-4	TRBJ2-3	CASSDELAGGTDTQYF	TGTGCCAGCAGTGACGAACTAGCGGGGGGCACAGATACGCAGTATTTT
.	few	TRBV20-1	TRBJ1-2	CSADYGYTF	TGCAGTGCTGATTATGGCTACACCTTC
.	.	TRBV12-3/TRBV12-4	TRBJ2-6	CASSLGPSFSSGANVLTF	TGTGCCAGCAGTTTAGGTCCCAGCTTTAGCTCTGGGGCCAACGTCCTGACTTTC
TRBD1	.	TRBV3-1	TRBJ2-7	CASSLGQGLHEQYF	TGTGCCAGCAGCTTGGGACAGGGTCTCCACGAGCAGTACTTC
.	few	TRBV29-1	TRBJ2-7	CSVEGGRGAGRYEQYF	TGCAGCGTTGAAGGAGGAAGGGGGGCGGGAAGATACGAGCAGTACTTC
TRBD2	few	TRBV4-1	TRBJ2-1	CASSHPSGDSYNEQFF	TGCGCCAGCAGCCACCCTAGCGGGGATTCCTACAATGAGCAGTTCTTC
.	once	TRBV7-2	TRBJ2-2	CASSLDGASRGGELFF	TGTGCCAGCAGCTTAGATGGTGCTTCCCGGGGCGGGGAGCTGTTTTTT
.	.	TRBV6-1	TRBJ1-1	CASSEALYTEAFF	TGTGCCAGCAGTGAAGCCCTTTACACTGAAGCTTTCTTT
TRBD1	.	TRBV29-1	TRBJ2-1	CSVDRVPSSYNEQFF	TGCAGCGTGGACAGGGTCCCGAGCTCCTACAATGAGCAGTTCTTC
TRBD2	many	TRBV10-3	TRBJ2-7	CAISGPGTSRHEQYF	TGTGCCATCAGCGGGCCCGGGACTAGTCGTCACGAGCAGTACTTC
.	.	TRBV20-1	TRBJ1-5	CSAVQQGPRNQPQHF	TGCAGTGCTGTGCAACAGGGCCCCCGCAATCAGCCCCAGCATTTT
.	once	TRBV27	TRBJ2-4	CASSSQTWAKNIQYF	TGTGCCAGCAGTTCCCAAACATGGGCCAAAAACATTCAGTACTTC
TRBD2	.	TRBV2	TRBJ2-1	CASSGSGNYNEQFF	TGTGCCAGCAGTGGAAGCGGGAATTACAATGAGCAGTTCTTC
.	.	TRBV9	TRBJ2-3	CASSFNTGSLSDTQYF	TGTGCCAGCAGCTTCAATACAGGTAGTCTCTCAGATACGCAGTATTTT
TRBD2	few	TRBV10-3	TRBJ2-7	CAIRTSSYEQYF	TGTGCCATTCGGACTAGCTCCTACGAGCAGTACTTC
.	.	TRBV4-2	TRBJ1-1	CAYRGGVGTEAFF	TGTGCCTACCGGGGGGGAGTGGGCACTGAAGCTTTCTTT
.	.	TRBV15	TRBJ2-5	CATSPWTGVENRETQYF	TGTGCCACCAGCCCCTGGACGGGGGTCGAAAACAGAGAGACCCAGTACTTC
.	.	TRBV7-6	TRBJ2-2	CASSLTVNTGELFF	TGTGCCAGCAGCTTAACGGTGAACACCGGGGAGCTGTTTTTT
.	many	TRBV7-9	TRBJ1-1	CASSSPPAVEAFF	TGTGCCAGCAGCTCACCCCCGGCGGTTGAAGCTTTCTTT
.	.	TRBV6-5	TRBJ2-6	CASSPQGPGANVLTF	TGTGCCAGCAGCCCACAGGGTCCTGGGGCCAACGTCCTGACTTTC
TRBD1	.	TRBV25-1	TRBJ1-4	CASGPLGQGEKLFF	TGTGCCAGCGGCCCCTTGGGACAGGGTGAAAAACTGTTTTTT
.	few	TRBV24-1	TRBJ2-5	CATSDFGETQYF	TGTGCCACCAGTGATTTTGGCGAGACCCAGTACTTC
.	.	TRBV9	TRBJ2-2	CASSLRDDGELFF	TGTGCCAGCAGCTTGCGAGATGACGGGGAGCTGTTTTTT
.	.	TRBV4-1	TRBJ2-1	CASSPLRELYEQFF	TGCGCCAGCAGCCCACTTAGGGAGCTCTATGAGCAGTTCTTC
.	.	TRBV29-1	TRBJ1-2	CSVGPREDLSGYTF	TGCAGCGTTGGACCCAGGGAGGACCTGTCCGGCTACACCTTC
.	few	TRBV5-1	TRBJ2-7	CASSLEGEQYF	TGCGCCAGCAGCTTGGAGGGTGAGCAGTACTTC
.	many	TRBV9	TRBJ2-7	CASSVGGFGEQYF	TGTGCCAGCAGCGTAGGGGGCTTTGGCGAGCAGTACTTC
.	many	TRBV27	TRBJ1-1	CASSLSPGSEAFF	TGTGCCAGCAGTTTATCGCCCGGGTCTGAAGCTTTCTTT
.	.	TRBV4-3	TRBJ1-2	CASSQVRDTIYGYTF	TGCGCCAGCAGCCAAGTACGGGACACGATCTATGGCTACACCTTC
.	.	TRBV20-1	TRBJ2-7	CSARGKGLATYEQYF	TGCAGTGCTAGAGGCAAAGGGTTAGCGACCTACGAGCAGTACTTC
.	few	TRBV29-1	TRBJ1-4	CSVSRLRTNEKLFF	TGCAGCGTTTCCCGACTGCGAACTAATGAAAAACTGTTTTTT
.	.	TRBV6-5	TRBJ1-3	CASSYAPREAAGNTIYF	TGTGCCAGCAGTTACGCCCCCCGTGAGGCAGCTGGAAACACCATATATTTT
.	few	TRBV7-3	TRBJ2-1	CASSLLGGAWNEQFF	TGTGCCAGCAGCTTACTAGGCGGGGCTTGGAATGAGCAGTTCTTC
.	.	TRBV5-1	TRBJ2-5	CASSFRPPETQYF	TGCGCCAGCAGCTTTCGGCCCCCAGAGACCCAGTACTTC
.	few	TRBV30	TRBJ1-1	CALIDPPGWLF	TGTGCCCTGATTGACCCTCCCGGGTGGCTCTTT
TRBD1	.	TRBV27	TRBJ1-1	CASSYGTGMATEAFF	TGTGCCAGCAGTTATGGGACAGGCATGGCTACTGAAGCTTTCTTT
.	few	TRBV12-3/TRBV12-4	TRBJ1-1	CASSSILGSGKSTEAFF	TGTGCCAGCAGTTCGATTTTGGGCAGTGGAAAGAGCACTGAAGCTTTCTTT